Following are 17 T cell receptor beta chains from one sample sequenced in a study of breast tumors, draining lymph nodes, adjacent tissues. TCRdb reanalysed the multiplex PCR reads using MiXCR and keeps one entry per CDR3 protein. The sample yields approximately 90,000 distinct CDR3 sequences, roughly 29% seen once. Samples came from axillary lymph nodes draining the breast cancer. Input material: axillary lymph node tissue. These receptors originate from a female donor with breast cancer. Some clones in this sample may be carry-over from other donors' samples.

The gene calls are TRBV20-1 and TRBJ2-7, with D possibly matching TRBD2 (6 bases). V gave up 4 bases and J gave up 6 bases, with 19 bases separating them. The CDR3 loop spans 14 amino acids. Germline V gene sequence: CDR1 DFQATT, CDR2 SNEGSKA (reference sequence). The DNA of the CDR3 is TGCAGTGCTAAAGGAGGGGCGGGACGCTCCGAGCAGTACTTC. This gives the protein CSAKGGAGRSEQYF.

In its sample, this clonotype was seen many times. V gene TRBV11-2 combines with J gene TRBJ1-6, with no clear D. Per the germline V gene, CDR1 is SGHAT and CDR2 is FQNNGV. Trimming cost V 3 bases and J 13 bases, with 10 bases left between them. CDR3 length equals 12 residues. For the CDR3, the DNA is TGTGCCAGCAGCTTCACGGAGGGCCCCCTCCACTTT. Translating it yields CASSFTEGPLHF.

This clonotype was seen ten or more times. V usage is TRBV5-5 and J usage is TRBJ1-5; tentatively, D is TRBD1 (6 bases). The germline V and J ends were trimmed by 0 bases and 2 bases, with 6 bases remaining between them. The CDR3 runs to 14 residues. Germline V CDR1 and CDR2: SGHKS, YYEKEE (reference sequence). The CDR3 DNA reads TGTGCCAGCAGCTTGGCAGGGGGCAATCAGCCCCAGCATTTT. Its translation is CASSLAGGNQPQHF.

This clonotype showed up many times. The chain is built from TRBV6-2 or TRBV6-3 and TRBJ2-1, with 10 bases matching TRBD2. CDR1 and CDR2 (germline): MNHEY, SVGEGT. The CDR3 consists of 16 residues. V shed 7 bases and J 11 bases; nucleotides not matched to a gene: 17. The CDR3 is CASIEAGGDLVKKQFF. CDR3 in DNA: TGTGCCAGCATCGAAGCGGGAGGGGACTTAGTGAAGAAGCAGTTCTTC.

A word on this clonotype: A much larger clone lies a single base off, so this may be a read error. The J gene is TRBJ2-2, the V gene TRBV11-3; TRBD2 aligns across 10 bases. The CDR3 totals 15 residues. Trimming removed 5 bases from V and 7 bases from J; junction bases left unmatched: 7. Per germline, CDR1 SGHNT and CDR2 YENEEA. The chain's CDR3 is CASSGLAGANGELFF. The DNA for the CDR3 is TGTGCCAGCAGCGGGCTAGCGGGAGCGAACGGGGAGCTGTTTTTT.

This clonotype was seen at least ten times. The V gene is TRBV7-9, the J gene TRBJ2-7; 9 nucleotides line up with TRBD1. This CDR3 region has 15 residues. CDR1 and CDR2 (germline): SEHNR, FQNEAQ (reference sequence). The J segment lost 7 bases and the V segment lost 2 bases, leaving 9 bases of the junction unmatched. CDR3 nucleotides: TGTGCCAGCAGCTTAATGGACAGGGGAAGCAGTGAGCAGTACTTC. This translates into CASSLMDRGSSEQYF. Combining the CDR3 with reference TRBV7-9 and TRBJ2-7 gives the whole variable domain DTGVSQNPRHKITKRGQNVTFRCDPISEHNRLYWYRQTLGQGPEFLTYFQNEAQLEKSRLLSDRFSAERPKGSFSTLEIQRTEQGDSAMYLCASSLMDRGSSEQYFGPGTRLTVT.

This clonotype was counted between two and nine times. The chain employs TRBV13 and TRBJ2-3; the match to TRBD1 covers 11 bases. V was clipped by 4 bases and J by 6 bases; unmatched bases: 6. This CDR3 has 15 residues. From germline, CDR1 is PRHDT and CDR2 FYEKMQ (reference sequence). Written as DNA, the CDR3 is TGTGCCAGCAGCTACAGGACAGGGGGCGGGGATACGCAGTATTTT. Amino acids: CASSYRTGGGDTQYF.

This clonotype has ten or more counts. V and J are TRBV30 and TRBJ2-5; 7 nucleotides match TRBD1. Trimming cost V 0 bases and J 2 bases; bases outside gene matches: 3. Germline CDR1 GTSNPN, CDR2 SVGIG (reference sequence). The CDR3 runs to 14 residues. The CDR3 spells CAWSVDRIQETQYF. CDR3 in DNA: TGTGCCTGGAGTGTGGACAGGATACAAGAGACCCAGTACTTC.

The chain has TRBV6-1 and TRBJ2-1, with TRBD2 matching over 10 bases. Germline V gene sequence: CDR1 MNHNS, CDR2 SASEGT. CDR3 length: 18 residues. The V gene end was trimmed by 10 bases and the J gene end by 6 bases; junction bases not matched to a gene: 21. The CDR3 loop is CATSRQLAGVMSVNEQFF. CDR3 bases: TGTGCCACTTCCCGGCAGCTAGCGGGAGTAATGAGCGTCAATGAGCAGTTCTTC.

The rearrangement joins TRBV9 to TRBJ1-5; 7 bases are a match to TRBD1. Germline CDR1 is SGDLS and CDR2 is YYNGEE. The J segment lost 3 bases and the V segment lost 2 bases, leaving 2 bases of the junction unmatched. CDR3 length: 14 residues. DNA for the CDR3: TGTGCCAGCAGCGTGACAGGGCTCAATCAGCCCCAGCATTTT. Translation gives CASSVTGLNQPQHF. The whole variable domain, remainder taken from reference TRBV9 and TRBJ1-5, is DSGVTQTPKHLITATGQRVTLRCSPRSGDLSVYWYQQSLDQGLQFLIQYYNGEERAKGNILERFSAQQFPDLHSELNLSSLELGDSALYFCASSVTGLNQPQHFGDGTRLSIL.

In regard to this clonotype: At one end the junction does not follow the germline gene, possibly because of a read error. This sequence joins TRBV20-1 and TRBJ1-5, with TRBD1 matching over 8 bases. CDR3 length: 13 residues. CDR1 is DFQATT, CDR2 SNEGSKA, per germline (reference sequence). DNA for the CDR3: TGCGGTGCTAGAGGACAGGGCGATCAGCCCCAGCATTTT. Its translation is CGARGQGDQPQHF.

Ten or more counts support this clonotype. The rearrangement links TRBV24-1 to TRBJ2-5; TRBD1 matches at 9 bases. Per the germline V gene, CDR1 is KGHDR and CDR2 is SFDVKD. The V gene end was trimmed by 3 bases and the J gene end by 1 base; junction bases not matched to a gene: 5. The CDR3 has 16 residues. CDR3 residues: CATSDPQGAPQETQYF. CDR3 coding DNA: TGTGCCACCAGTGATCCACAGGGGGCCCCCCAAGAGACCCAGTACTTC.

There are many counts of this clonotype. V and J are TRBV6-1 and TRBJ1-4; 9 nucleotides line up with TRBD1. V shed 4 bases and J 6 bases; nucleotides not matched to a gene: 6. The CDR3 is made up of 15 amino acids. Germline V gene data show CDR1 as MNHNS and CDR2 as SASEGT. The CDR3 spells CASSAHRGRYEKLFF. CDR3 bases: TGTGCCAGCAGTGCCCACAGGGGGCGGTATGAAAAACTGTTTTTT.

This clonotype was seen many times. The V and J genes are TRBV10-3 and TRBJ2-1, with D perhaps TRBD1 (6 bases). This CDR3 is 13 amino acids long. Germline V CDR1 and CDR2: ENHRY, SYGVKD. V was trimmed by 3 bases and J by 7 bases, leaving 10 bases between them. For the CDR3, the DNA is TGTGCCATCAGTGATTACAGGGATAATGAGCAGTTCTTC. Translation: CAISDYRDNEQFF.

This clonotype was picked up many times. The chain links TRBV20-1 to TRBJ2-7, with D tentatively TRBD1 or TRBD2 (5 bases each). Trimming took off 4 bases at V and 2 bases at J, with 18 bases between the two ends. Germline CDR1 is DFQATT and CDR2 is SNEGSKA (reference sequence). The CDR3 runs 15 residues. The DNA of the CDR3 is TGCAGTGCTAAGCCCCCAAGGGGAGAAACCTACGAGCAGTACTTC. It codes for CSAKPPRGETYEQYF.

The chain carries TRBV29-1 and TRBJ2-7; tentatively, D is TRBD2 (6 bases). The CDR3 is made up of 15 amino acids. Germline V CDR1 and CDR2: SQVTM, ANQGSEA. The ends were cut back, 6 bases at V and 3 bases at J, with 21 bases in the middle. The CDR3, as DNA: TGCAGCGTCGCGGGAACCCCAAGAGGGAACTACGAGCAGTACTTC. As protein: CSVAGTPRGNYEQYF.

The chain couples TRBV20-1 to TRBJ2-7; D is undetermined. Trimming shortened V by 6 bases and J by 6 bases, and 15 bases separated the two germline ends. The CDR3 length is 12 residues. The germline V gene encodes CDR1 DFQATT and CDR2 SNEGSKA (reference sequence). CDR3 coding DNA: TGCAGTGCCGGAGACAAGCTGGGCGAGCAGTACTTC. It codes for CSAGDKLGEQYF.